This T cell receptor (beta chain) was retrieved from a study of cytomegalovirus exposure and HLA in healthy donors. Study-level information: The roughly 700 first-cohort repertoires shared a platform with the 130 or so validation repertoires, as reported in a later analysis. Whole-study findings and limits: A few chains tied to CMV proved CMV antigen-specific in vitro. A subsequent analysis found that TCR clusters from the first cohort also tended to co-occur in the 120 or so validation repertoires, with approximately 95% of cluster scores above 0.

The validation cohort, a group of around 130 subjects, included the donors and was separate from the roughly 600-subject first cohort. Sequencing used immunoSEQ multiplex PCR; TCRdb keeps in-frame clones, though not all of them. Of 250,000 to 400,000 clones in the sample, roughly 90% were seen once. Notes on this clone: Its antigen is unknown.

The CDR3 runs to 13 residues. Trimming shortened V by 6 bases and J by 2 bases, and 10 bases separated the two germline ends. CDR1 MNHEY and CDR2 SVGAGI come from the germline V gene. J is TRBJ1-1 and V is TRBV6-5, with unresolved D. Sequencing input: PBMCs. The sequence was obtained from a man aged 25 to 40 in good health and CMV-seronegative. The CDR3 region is CASRIQTNTEAFF. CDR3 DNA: TGTGCCAGCAGGATACAGACAAACACTGAAGCTTTCTTT.